A few counts support the clone carrying this TCR beta chain. The antigen is undetermined. Sequenced patients had shown CD8+CD57+ cell expansion by flow cytometry. This sample was included in a study of CD8+CD57+ T cells in acquired aplastic anemia. V was trimmed by 3 bases and J by 3 bases, leaving 12 bases between them. The length of the CDR3 is 15 residues. Germline V gene lookup returns CDR1 MNHEY and CDR2 SMNVEV (reference sequence). TCR beta VDJ and CDR3 were profiled, and genomic DNA was the template. TCRdb reprocessed the reads with MiXCR, giving one entry per CDR3 protein. The repertoire holds 100,000 to 150,000 distinct CDR3 sequences, with 40% as singletons. Findings and limits, study-wide: Researchers report that fewer than 35 CD8+ CDR3 sequences appeared in both patients and controls.

The chain uses TRBV27 and TRBJ2-1; D might be TRBD2 (6 bases). The sequenced material came from sorted CD4+, CD8+, or CD8+CD57+ T cells (not recorded which) from PBMCs. The clonotype originates from a human donor with aplastic anemia. DNA for the CDR3: TGTGCCAGCAGTTTTTGGGACTCAAACTACAATGAGCAGTTCTTC. Translation gives CASSFWDSNYNEQFF.